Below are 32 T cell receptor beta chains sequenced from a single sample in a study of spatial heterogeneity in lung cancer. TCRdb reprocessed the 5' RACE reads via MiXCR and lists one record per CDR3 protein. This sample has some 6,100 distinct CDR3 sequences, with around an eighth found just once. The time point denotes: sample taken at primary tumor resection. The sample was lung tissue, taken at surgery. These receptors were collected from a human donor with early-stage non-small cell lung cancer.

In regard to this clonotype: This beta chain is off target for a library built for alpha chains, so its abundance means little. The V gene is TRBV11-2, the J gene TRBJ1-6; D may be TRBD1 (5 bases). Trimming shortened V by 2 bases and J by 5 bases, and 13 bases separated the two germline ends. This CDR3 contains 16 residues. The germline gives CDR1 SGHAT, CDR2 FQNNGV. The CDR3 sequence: CASSLRGLTHNSPLHF. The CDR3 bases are TGTGCCAGCAGCTTAAGGGGCCTTACTCATAATTCACCCCTCCACTTT.

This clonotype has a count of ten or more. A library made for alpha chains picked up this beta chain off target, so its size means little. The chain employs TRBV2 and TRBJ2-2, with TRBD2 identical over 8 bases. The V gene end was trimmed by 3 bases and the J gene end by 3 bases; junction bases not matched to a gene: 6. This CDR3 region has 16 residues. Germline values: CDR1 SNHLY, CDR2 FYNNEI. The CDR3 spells CASSDMTSADTGELFF. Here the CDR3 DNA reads TGTGCCAGCAGTGACATGACTAGCGCGGACACCGGGGAGCTGTTTTTT.

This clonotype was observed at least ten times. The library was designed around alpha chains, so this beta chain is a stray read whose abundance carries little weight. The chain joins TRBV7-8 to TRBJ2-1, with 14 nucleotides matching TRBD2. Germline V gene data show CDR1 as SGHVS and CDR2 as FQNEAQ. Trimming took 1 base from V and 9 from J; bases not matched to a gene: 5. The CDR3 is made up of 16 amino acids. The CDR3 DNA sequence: TGTGCCAGCAGCTTAGTGGGGACTAGCGGGAGAGGTGAGCAGTTCTTC. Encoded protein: CASSLVGTSGRGEQFF.

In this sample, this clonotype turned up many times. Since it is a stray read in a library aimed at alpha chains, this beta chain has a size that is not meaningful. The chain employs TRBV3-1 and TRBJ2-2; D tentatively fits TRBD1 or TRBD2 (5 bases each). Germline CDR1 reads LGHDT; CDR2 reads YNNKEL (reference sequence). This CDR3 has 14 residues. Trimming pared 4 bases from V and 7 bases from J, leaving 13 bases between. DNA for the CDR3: TGTGCCAGCAGCCGGGACGGGACCAGCGGGGAGCTGTTTTTT. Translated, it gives CASSRDGTSGELFF. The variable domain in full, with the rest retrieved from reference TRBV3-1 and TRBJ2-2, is DTAVSQTPKYLVTQMGNDKSIKCEQNLGHDTMYWYKQDSKKFLKIMFSYNNKELIINETVPNRFSPKSPDKAHLNLHINSLELGDSAVYFCASSRDGTSGELFFGEGSRLTVL.

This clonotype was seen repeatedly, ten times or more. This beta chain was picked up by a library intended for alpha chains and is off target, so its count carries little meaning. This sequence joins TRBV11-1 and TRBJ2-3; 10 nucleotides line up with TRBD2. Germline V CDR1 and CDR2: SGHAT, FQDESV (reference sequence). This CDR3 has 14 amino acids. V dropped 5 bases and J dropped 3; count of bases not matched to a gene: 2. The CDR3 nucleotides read TGTGCCAGCAGCGGGACTAGCGAGACAGATACGCAGTATTTT. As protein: CASSGTSETDTQYF.

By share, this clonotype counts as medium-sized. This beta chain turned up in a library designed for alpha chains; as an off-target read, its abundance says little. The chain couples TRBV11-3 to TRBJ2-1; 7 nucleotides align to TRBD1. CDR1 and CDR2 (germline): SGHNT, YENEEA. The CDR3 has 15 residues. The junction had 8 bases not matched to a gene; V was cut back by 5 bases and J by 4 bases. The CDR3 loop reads CASSRGQTGYNEQFF. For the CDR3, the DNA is TGTGCCAGCAGCCGGGGACAGACCGGATACAATGAGCAGTTCTTC.

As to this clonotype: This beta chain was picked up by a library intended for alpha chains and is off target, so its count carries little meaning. CDR3 nucleotide sequence: TGCAGTGCTAGAGGTGACAGCTCCTACAATGAGCAGTTCTTC. It translates to CSARGDSSYNEQFF. The J gene is TRBJ2-1, the V gene TRBV20-1; D is possibly TRBD1 (5 bases). Germline CDR1 reads DFQATT; CDR2 reads SNEGSKA (reference sequence). CDR3 size: 14 residues. Deletions cut 1 base from V and 0 bases from J, with 7 bases between.

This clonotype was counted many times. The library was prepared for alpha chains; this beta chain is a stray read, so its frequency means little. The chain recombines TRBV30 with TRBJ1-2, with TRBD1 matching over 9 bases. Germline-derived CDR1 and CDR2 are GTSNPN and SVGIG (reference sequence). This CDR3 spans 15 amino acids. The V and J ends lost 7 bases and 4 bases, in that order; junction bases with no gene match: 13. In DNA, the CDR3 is TGTGCCTTGGCCCCGACAGGGGGAACTAGCTATGGCTACACCTTC. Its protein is CALAPTGGTSYGYTF.

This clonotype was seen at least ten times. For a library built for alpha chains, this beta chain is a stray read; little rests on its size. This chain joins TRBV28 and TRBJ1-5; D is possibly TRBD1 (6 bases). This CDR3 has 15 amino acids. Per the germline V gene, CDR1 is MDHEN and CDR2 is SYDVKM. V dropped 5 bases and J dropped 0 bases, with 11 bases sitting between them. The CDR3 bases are TGTGCCAGCAGTCCAACAGGGAATAGCAATCAGCCCCAGCATTTT. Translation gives CASSPTGNSNQPQHF.

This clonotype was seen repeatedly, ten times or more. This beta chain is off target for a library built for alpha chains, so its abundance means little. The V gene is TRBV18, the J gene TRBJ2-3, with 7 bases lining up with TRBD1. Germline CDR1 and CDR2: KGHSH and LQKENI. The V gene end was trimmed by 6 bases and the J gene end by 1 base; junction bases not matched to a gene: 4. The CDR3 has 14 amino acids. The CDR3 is CASSLDRGTDTQYF. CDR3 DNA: TGTGCCAGCTCTCTCGACAGGGGCACAGATACGCAGTATTTT.

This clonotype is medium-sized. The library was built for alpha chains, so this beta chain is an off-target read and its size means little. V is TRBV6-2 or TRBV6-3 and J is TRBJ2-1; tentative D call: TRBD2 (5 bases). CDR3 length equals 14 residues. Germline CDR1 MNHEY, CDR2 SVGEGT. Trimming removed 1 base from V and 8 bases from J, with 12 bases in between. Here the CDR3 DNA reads TGTGCCAGCAGTTACTATACTAGTGCCGATGAGCAGTTCTTC. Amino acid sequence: CASSYYTSADEQFF.

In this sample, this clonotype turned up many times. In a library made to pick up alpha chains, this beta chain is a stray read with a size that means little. CDR3 protein: CASSDGGGANTGELFF. The CDR3 region has the DNA TGTGCCAGCAGTGATGGAGGAGGCGCGAACACCGGGGAGCTGTTTTTT. This chain joins TRBV6-1 and TRBJ2-2, with a tentative D call TRBD2 (5 bases). Germline loops: CDR1 MNHNS, CDR2 SASEGT. CDR3 length: 16 amino acids. Trimming shortened V by 3 bases and J by 0 bases, and 11 bases separated the two germline ends.

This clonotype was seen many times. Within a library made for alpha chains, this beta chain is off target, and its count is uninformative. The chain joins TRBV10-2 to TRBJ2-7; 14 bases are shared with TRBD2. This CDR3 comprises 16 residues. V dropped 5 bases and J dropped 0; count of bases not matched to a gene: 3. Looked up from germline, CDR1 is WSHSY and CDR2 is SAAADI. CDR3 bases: TGCGCCAGCAGTCCCGGGACTAGCGGGAGCTCCTACGAGCAGTACTTC. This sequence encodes CASSPGTSGSSYEQYF.

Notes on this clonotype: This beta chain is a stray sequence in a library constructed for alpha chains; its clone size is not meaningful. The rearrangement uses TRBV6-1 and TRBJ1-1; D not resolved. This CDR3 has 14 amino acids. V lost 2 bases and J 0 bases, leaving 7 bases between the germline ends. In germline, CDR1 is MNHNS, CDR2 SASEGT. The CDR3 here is CASSEFDMNTEAFF. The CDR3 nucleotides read TGTGCCAGCAGTGAATTCGATATGAACACTGAAGCTTTCTTT.

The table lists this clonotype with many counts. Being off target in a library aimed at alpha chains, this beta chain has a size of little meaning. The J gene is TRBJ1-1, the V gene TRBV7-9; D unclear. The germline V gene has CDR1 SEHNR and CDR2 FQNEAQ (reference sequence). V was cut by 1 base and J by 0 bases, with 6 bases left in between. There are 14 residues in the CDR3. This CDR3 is CASSLGPMNTEAFF. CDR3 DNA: TGTGCCAGCAGCTTAGGACCTATGAACACTGAAGCTTTCTTT.

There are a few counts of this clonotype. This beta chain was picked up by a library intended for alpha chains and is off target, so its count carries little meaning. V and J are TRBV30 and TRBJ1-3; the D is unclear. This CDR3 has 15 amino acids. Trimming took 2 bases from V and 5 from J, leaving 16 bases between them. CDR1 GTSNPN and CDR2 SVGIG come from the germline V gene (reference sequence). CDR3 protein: CAWSWWSRSRNTIYF. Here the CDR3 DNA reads TGTGCCTGGAGTTGGTGGAGCCGAAGCCGAAACACCATATATTTT.

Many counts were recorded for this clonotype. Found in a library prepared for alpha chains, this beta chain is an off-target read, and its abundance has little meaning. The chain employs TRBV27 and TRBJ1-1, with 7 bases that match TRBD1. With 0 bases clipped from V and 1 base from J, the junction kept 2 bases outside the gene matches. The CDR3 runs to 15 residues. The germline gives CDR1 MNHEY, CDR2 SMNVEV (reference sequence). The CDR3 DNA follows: TGTGCCAGCAGTTTATCACAGGGGTGGAACACTGAAGCTTTCTTT. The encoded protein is CASSLSQGWNTEAFF.

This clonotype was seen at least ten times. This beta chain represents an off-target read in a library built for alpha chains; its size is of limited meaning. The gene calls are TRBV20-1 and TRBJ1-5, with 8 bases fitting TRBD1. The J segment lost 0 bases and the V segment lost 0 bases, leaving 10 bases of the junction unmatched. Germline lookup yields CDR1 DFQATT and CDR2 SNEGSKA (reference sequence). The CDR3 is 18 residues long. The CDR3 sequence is CSARDLAGGGNSNQPQHF. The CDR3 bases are TGCAGTGCTAGAGATCTGGCAGGGGGCGGGAATAGCAATCAGCCCCAGCATTTT.

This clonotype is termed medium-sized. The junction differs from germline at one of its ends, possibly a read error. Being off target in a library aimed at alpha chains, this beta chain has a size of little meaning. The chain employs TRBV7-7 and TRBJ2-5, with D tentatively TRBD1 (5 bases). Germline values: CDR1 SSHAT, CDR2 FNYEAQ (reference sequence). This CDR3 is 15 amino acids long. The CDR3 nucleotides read TGTGCTAGCAGCCAAGACAGTACGTCCCAAGAGACCCAGTACTTC. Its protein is CASSQDSTSQETQYF.

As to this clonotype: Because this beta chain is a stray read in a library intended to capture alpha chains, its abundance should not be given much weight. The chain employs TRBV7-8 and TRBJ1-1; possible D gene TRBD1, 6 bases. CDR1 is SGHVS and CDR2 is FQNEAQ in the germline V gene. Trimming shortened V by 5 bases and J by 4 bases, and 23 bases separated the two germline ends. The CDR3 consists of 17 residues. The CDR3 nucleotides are TGTGCCAGCAGCACTCAAACCCGTACAGGGTTGGGCACTGAAGCTTTCTTT. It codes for CASSTQTRTGLGTEAFF.

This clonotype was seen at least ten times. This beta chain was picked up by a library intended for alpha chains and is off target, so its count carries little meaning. As DNA, the CDR3 is TGTGCCAGCAGCATGAGACTAGCGAAGATAAACGATGAGCAGTTCTTC. The encoded protein is CASSMRLAKINDEQFF. This sequence joins TRBV11-2 and TRBJ2-1; TRBD2 agrees at 8 bases. This CDR3 spans 16 amino acids. The trim removed 5 bases at V and 8 bases at J, leaving 14 bases unmatched. The germline CDR1 and CDR2 sequences are SGHAT and FQNNGV.

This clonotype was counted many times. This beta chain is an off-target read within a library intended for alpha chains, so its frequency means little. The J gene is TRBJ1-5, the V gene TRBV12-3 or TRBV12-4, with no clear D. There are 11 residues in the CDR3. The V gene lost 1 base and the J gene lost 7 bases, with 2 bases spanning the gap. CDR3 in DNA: TGTGCCAGCAGTTTAGGACAGCCCCAGCATTTT. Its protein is CASSLGQPQHF.

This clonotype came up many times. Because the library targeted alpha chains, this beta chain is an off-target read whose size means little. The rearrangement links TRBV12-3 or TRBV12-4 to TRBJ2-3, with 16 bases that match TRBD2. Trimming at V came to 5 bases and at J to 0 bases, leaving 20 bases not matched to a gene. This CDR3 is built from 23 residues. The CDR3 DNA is TGTGCCAGCAGTATAGGGCCGGGACTAGCGGGAGGGCCACGCGCGACTAGCACAGATACGCAGTATTTT. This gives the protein CASSIGPGLAGGPRATSTDTQYF.

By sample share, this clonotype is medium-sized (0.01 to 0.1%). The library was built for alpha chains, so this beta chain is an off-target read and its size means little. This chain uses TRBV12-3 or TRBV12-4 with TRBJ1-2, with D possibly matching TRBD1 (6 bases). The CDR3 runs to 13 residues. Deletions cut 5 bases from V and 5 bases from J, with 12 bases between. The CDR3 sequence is CASSKRTDYGYTF. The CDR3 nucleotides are TGTGCCAGCAGTAAAAGGACAGATTATGGCTACACCTTC.

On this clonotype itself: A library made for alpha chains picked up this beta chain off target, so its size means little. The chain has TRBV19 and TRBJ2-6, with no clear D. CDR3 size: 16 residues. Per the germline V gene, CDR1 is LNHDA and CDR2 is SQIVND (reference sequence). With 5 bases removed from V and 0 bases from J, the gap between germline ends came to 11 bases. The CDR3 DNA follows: TGTGCCAGTAGTCCCCAAGCGAACTCTGGGGCCAACGTCCTGACTTTC. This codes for CASSPQANSGANVLTF.

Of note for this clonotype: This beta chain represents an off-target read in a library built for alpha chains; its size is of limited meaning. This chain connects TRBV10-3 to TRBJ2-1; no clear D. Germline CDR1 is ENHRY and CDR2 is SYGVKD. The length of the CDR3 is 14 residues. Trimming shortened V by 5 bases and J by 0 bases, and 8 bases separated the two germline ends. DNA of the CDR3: TGTGCCATCAGTTCCGGGTCCTCCTACAATGAGCAGTTCTTC. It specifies CAISSGSSYNEQFF.

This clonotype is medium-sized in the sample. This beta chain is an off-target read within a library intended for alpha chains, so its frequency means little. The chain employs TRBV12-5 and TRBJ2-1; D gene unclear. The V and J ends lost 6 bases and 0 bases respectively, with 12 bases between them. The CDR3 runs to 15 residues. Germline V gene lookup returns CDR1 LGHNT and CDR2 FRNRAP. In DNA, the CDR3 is TGTGCTAGTGGCGTAGGCTGGAGCTCCTACAATGAGCAGTTCTTC. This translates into CASGVGWSSYNEQFF. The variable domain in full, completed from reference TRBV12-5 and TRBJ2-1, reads DARVTQTPRHKVTEMGQEVTMRCQPILGHNTVFWYRQTMMQGLELLAYFRNRAPLDDSGMPKDRFSAEMPDATLATLKIQPSEPRDSAVYFCASGVGWSSYNEQFFGPGTRLTVL.

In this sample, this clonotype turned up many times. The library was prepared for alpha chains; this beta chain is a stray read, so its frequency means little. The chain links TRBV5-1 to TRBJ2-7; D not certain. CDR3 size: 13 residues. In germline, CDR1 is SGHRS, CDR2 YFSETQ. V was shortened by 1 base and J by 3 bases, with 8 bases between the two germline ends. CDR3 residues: CASSLIGGYEQYF. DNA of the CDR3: TGCGCCAGCAGCTTGATAGGCGGCTACGAGCAGTACTTC.

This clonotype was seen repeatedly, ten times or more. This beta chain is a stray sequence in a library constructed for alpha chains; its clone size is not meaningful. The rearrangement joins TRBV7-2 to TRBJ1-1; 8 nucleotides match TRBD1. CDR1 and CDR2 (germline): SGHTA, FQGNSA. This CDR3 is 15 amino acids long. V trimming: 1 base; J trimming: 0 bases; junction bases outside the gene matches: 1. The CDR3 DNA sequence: TGTGCCAGCAGCTTAGGGGACAGGATGAACACTGAAGCTTTCTTT. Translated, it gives CASSLGDRMNTEAFF.

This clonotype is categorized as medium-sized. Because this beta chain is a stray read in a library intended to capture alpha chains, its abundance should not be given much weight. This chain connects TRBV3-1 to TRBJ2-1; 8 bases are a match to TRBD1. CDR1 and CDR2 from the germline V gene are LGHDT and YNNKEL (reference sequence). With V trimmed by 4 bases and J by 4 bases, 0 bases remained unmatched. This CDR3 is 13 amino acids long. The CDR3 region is CASSRDRYNEQFF. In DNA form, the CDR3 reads TGTGCCAGCAGCCGGGACAGGTACAATGAGCAGTTCTTC.

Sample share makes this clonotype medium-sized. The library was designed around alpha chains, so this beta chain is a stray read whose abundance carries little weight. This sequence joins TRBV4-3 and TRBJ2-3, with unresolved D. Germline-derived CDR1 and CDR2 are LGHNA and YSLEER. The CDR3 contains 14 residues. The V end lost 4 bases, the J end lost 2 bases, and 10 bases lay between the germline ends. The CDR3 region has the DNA TGCGCCAGCAGCCGAGGCCTGGACACAGATACGCAGTATTTT. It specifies CASSRGLDTDTQYF.

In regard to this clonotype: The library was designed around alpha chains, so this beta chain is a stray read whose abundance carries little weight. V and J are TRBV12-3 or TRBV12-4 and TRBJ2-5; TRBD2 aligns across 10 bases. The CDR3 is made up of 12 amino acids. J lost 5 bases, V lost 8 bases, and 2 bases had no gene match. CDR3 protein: CASLSGGETQYF. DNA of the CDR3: TGTGCCAGCCTTAGCGGGGGGGAGACCCAGTACTTC.